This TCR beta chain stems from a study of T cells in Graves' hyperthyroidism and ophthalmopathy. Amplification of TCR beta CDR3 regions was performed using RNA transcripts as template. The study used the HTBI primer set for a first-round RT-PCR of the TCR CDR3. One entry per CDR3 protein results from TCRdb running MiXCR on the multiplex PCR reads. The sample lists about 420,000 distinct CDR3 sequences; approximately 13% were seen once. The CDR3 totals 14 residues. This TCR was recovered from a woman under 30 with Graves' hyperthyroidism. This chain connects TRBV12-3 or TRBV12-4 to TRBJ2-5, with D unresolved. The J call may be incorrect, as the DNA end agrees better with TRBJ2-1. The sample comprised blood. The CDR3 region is CASSPGQMKETQFF. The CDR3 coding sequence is TGTGCCAGCTCCCCCGGGCAGATGAAAGAGACCCAGTTCTTC.